The subject of this entry is one TCR beta chain. Its cognate antigen is unknown. Indicated treatment: approximately 9-day PBMC culture with coronavirus spike peptide pools or control peptides (ViraFEST assay). Every well contained approximately 2 million PBMCs, which were grown with approximately 9 IU/ml IL-2 and about 9.5 ug/ml peptide pools. These data belong to a study of vaccination and CD4 T cells after COVID-19. The wider study: Post-COVID draws followed diagnosis by a median around 92 days (range 35 to 161).

V lost 6 bases, J lost 3 bases, and 18 bases lay in between. CDR1 and CDR2 (germline): SGHAT, FQNNGV. The CDR3 totals 15 residues. Sequencing of DNA taken from cultured CD4+ T cells relied on the Oncomine TCR Beta short-read assay. TCRdb re-derived calls from the PCR reads in MiXCR, one entry per CDR3 protein. The repertoire holds about 12,000 distinct CDR3 sequences, with 35% to 45% as singletons. The TCR originated in a human donor with COVID-19. The V call is TRBV11-2, the J call TRBJ2-7; TRBD1 is a possible D gene (6 bases). Material for sequencing was cultured CD4+ T cells from blood. CDR3 sequence reads: CASRRPGQGYYEQYF. As DNA, the CDR3 is TGTGCCAGCAGACGACCGGGACAAGGATACTACGAGCAGTACTTC.